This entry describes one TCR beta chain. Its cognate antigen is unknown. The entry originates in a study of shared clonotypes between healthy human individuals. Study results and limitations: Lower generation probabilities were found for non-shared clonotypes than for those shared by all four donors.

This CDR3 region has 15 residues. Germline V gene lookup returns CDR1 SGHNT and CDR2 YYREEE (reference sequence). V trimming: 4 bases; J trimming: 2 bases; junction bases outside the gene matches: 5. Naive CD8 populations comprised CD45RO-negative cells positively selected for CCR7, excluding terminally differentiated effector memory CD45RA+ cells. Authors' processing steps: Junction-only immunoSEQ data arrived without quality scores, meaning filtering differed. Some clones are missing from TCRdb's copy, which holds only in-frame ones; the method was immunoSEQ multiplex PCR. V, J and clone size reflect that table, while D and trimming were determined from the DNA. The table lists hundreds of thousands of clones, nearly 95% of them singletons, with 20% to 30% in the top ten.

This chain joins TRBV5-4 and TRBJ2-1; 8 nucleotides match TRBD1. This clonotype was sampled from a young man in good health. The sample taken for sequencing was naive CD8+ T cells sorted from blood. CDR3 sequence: CASSIAGGAYNEQFF. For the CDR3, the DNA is TGTGCCAGCAGCATTGCAGGGGGCGCCTACAATGAGCAGTTCTTC.